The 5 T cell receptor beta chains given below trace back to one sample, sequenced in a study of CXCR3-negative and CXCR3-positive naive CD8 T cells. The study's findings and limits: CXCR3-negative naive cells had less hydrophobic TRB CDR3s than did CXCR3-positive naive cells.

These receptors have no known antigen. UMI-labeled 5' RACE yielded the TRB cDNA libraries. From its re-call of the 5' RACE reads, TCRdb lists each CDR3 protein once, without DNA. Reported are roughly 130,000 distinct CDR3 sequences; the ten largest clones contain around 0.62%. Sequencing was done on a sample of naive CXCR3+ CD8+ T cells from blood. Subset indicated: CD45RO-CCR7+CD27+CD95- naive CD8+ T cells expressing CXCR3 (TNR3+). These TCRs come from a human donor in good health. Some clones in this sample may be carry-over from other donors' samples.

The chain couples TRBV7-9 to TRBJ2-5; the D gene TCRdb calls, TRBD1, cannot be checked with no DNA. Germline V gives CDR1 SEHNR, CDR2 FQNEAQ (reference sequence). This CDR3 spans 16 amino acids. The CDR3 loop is CASSLSPAPNEETQYF.

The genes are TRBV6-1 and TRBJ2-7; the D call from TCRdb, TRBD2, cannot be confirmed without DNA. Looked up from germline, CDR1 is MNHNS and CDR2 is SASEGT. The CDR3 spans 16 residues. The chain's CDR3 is CASSEVRRLVAGEQYF.

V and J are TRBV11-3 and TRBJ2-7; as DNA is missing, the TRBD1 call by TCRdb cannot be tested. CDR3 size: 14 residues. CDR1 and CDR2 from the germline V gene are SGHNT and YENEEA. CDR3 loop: CASSPADTSYEQYF.

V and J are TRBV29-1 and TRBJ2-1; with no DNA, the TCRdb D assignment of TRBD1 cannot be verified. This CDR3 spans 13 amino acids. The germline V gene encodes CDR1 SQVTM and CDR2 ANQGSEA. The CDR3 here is CSAEQGAYNEQFF.

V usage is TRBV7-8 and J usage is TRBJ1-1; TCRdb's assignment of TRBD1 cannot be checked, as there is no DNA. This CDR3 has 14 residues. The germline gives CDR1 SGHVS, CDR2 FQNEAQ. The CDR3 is CASSQGQGETEAFF.